This T cell receptor beta chain was observed in a study of blood T cell repertoires in COVID-19. Study information: The origin of the acute and convalescent COVID-19 samples was the United States, Italy and Spain. PBMCs, B-cell-depleted T cells, or T cells provided the cDNA or gDNA that made up the material.

Trimming took off 4 bases at V and 0 bases at J, with 7 bases between the two ends. This CDR3 spans 14 amino acids. The V gene's germline CDR1 is LNHDA and CDR2 SQIVND (reference sequence). Per the authors' pipeline: Amplification with reference gene primers provided the estimates of nucleated cell counts. The protocol was immunoSEQ multiplex PCR, while the TCRdb copy is restricted to in-frame clones and leaves out a portion. That table furnishes V, J and clone size, whereas the DNA furnished D and trimming. Seen here are under 250,000 clones, about 91% observed once, and the top ten hold under 1.5%.

The genes are TRBV19 and TRBJ1-3; no firm D call. What was sequenced was peripheral blood. The TCR originated in a man older than 75 with acute or convalescent COVID-19. This CDR3 reads CASSSWASGNTIYF. The CDR3 nucleotides read TGTGCCAGTAGTAGCTGGGCCTCTGGAAACACCATATATTTT.